The 23 T cell receptor beta chains below come from one sample, sequenced in a study of CD8+CD57+ T cells in acquired aplastic anemia. For CDR3 and TCR beta VDJ profiling, genomic DNA was the template used. A single record per CDR3 protein comes from TCRdb applying MiXCR to the reads. The sample consists of about 120,000 distinct CDR3 sequences, 50% to 60% of them appearing once. Patients selected for sequencing had displayed CD8+CD57+ cell expansion by flow cytometry. Source material: sorted CD4+, CD8+, or CD8+CD57+ T cells (not recorded which) from PBMCs. The source is a human donor with aplastic anemia.

This clonotype was observed many times. The chain links TRBV7-9 to TRBJ1-1, with 8 bases aligning to TRBD1. Germline trimming cut 0 bases from V and 3 bases from J; bases unmatched to any gene: 3. This CDR3 contains 15 residues. Germline V CDR1 and CDR2: SEHNR, FQNEAQ (reference sequence). The CDR3, as DNA: TGTGCCAGCAGCTTAGCGCAGGGGGCAGACACTGAAGCTTTCTTT. Its translation is CASSLAQGADTEAFF.

The chain recombines TRBV29-1 with TRBJ1-1; D possibly corresponds to TRBD1 (5 bases). The V gene's germline CDR1 is SQVTM and CDR2 ANQGSEA. The CDR3 contains 13 residues. V lost 4 bases, J lost 2 bases, and 11 bases lay in between. The CDR3 DNA sequence: TGCAGCGTTGGTCAGGGCCCTAACACTGAAGCTTTCTTT. It specifies CSVGQGPNTEAFF.

The chain couples TRBV5-6 to TRBJ1-1; D gene uncertain. V lost 0 bases to trimming and J lost 2 bases, with 8 bases between them. The germline gives CDR1 SGHDT, CDR2 YYEEEE. This CDR3 is 14 amino acids long. CDR3 protein: CASSLATDNTEAFF. CDR3 nucleotides: TGTGCCAGCAGCTTGGCTACAGACAACACTGAAGCTTTCTTT.

This clonotype has ten or more counts. The J gene is TRBJ2-7, the V gene TRBV12-5; D is unclear. Germline CDR1 and CDR2: LGHNT and FRNRAP. This CDR3 region has 11 residues. The germline V and J ends were trimmed by 4 bases and 7 bases, with 8 bases remaining between them. The CDR3 region is CASGWFGEQYF. The CDR3 region has the DNA TGTGCTAGTGGTTGGTTTGGGGAGCAGTACTTC.

This clonotype appeared many times. The chain's CDR3 is CASSLGQGKAFF. CDR3 nucleotides: TGCGCCAGCAGCTTGGGACAGGGAAAAGCTTTCTTT. J is TRBJ1-1 and V is TRBV5-1; 7 bases agree with TRBD1. The CDR3 has 12 residues. J gave up 9 bases and V 0 bases, and 2 bases lay outside the gene matches. The germline gives CDR1 SGHRS, CDR2 YFSETQ.

In the case of this clonotype: A much larger clone is a single base away; this may be a read error. The chain links TRBV24-1 to TRBJ2-1; D remains unclear. From germline, CDR1 is KGHDR and CDR2 SFDVKD. This CDR3 spans 12 amino acids. The CDR3 DNA reads as TGTGCCACTAGGAGCTCCTACAGTGAGCAGTTCTTC. Amino acid sequence: CATRSSYSEQFF.

This clonotype was observed at least ten times. This chain uses TRBV7-8 with TRBJ1-5, with D possibly TRBD1 on 5 matching bases. The germline V and J ends were trimmed by 8 bases and 3 bases, with 11 bases remaining between them. The CDR3 has 13 amino acids. The germline gives CDR1 SGHVS, CDR2 FQNEAQ. Written as DNA, the CDR3 is TGTGCCAGCGGCCAGGGCTACAATCAGCCCCAGCATTTT. Its translation is CASGQGYNQPQHF.

This chain uses TRBV15 with TRBJ2-6; no clear D. Between the trimmed V and J ends, which lost 0 bases and 1 base, there was a span of 4 bases. CDR3 length: 15 amino acids. The germline gives CDR1 LNHNV, CDR2 YYDKDF (reference sequence). CDR3 coding DNA: TGTGCCACCAGCAGAGACGGTTCTGGGGCCAACGTCCTGACTTTC. Translated, it gives CATSRDGSGANVLTF. Combining the CDR3 with reference TRBV15 and TRBJ2-6 gives the whole variable domain DAMVIQNPRYQVTQFGKPVTLSCSQTLNHNVMYWYQQKSSQAPKLLFHYYDKDFNNEADTPDNFQSRRPNTSFCFLDIRSPGLGDTAMYLCATSRDGSGANVLTFGAGSRLTVL.

The rearrangement joins TRBV19 to TRBJ2-2, with 8 nucleotides matching TRBD2. The V segment lost 7 bases and the J segment 1 base; nucleotides outside the gene matches: 5. Germline CDR1 is LNHDA and CDR2 is SQIVND (reference sequence). The CDR3 length is 15 residues. CDR3 sequence: CASNLLAGNTGELFF. CDR3 coding DNA: TGTGCCAGTAATTTGCTAGCGGGGAACACCGGGGAGCTGTTTTTT.

For the CDR3, the DNA is TGTGCCAGCAGCCAAAGGAACAGTCCAATTGGCGGGAAAGAAGCTTTCTTT. It encodes CASSQRNSPIGGKEAFF. This chain connects TRBV4-2 to TRBJ1-1; D is uncertain. This CDR3 spans 17 amino acids. Germline CDR1 LGHNA, CDR2 YNFKEQ. Trimming pared 2 bases from V and 8 bases from J, leaving 24 bases between.

For this clonotype: The CDR3 carries no conserved terminal phenylalanine or tryptophan, so it likely arises from a read error. The chain combines TRBV10-3 with TRBJ1-1; 7 positions agree with TRBD1. Germline V lookup: CDR1 ENHRY, CDR2 SYGVKD. The length of the CDR3 is 13 residues. The chain's CDR3 is CTISEWDSTEAFS. The CDR3 region has the DNA TGTACCATCAGTGAGTGGGACAGCACTGAAGCTTTCTCT.

The genes are TRBV10-2 and TRBJ1-2; weak D call: TRBD1 (6 bases). CDR3 length: 15 amino acids. V dropped 1 base and J dropped 6 bases, with 15 bases sitting between them. The germline CDR1 and CDR2 sequences are WSHSY and SAAADI. The DNA of the CDR3 is TGCGCCAGCAGTGAGTTTATAAGGGCAGGGGATGGCTACACCTTC. It encodes CASSEFIRAGDGYTF.

This clonotype was counted between two and nine times. This chain links TRBV14 with TRBJ2-7, with TRBD2 matching 10 bases. The junction had 4 bases not matched to a gene; V was cut back by 0 bases and J by 5 bases. CDR3 length: 15 residues. Germline values: CDR1 SGHDN, CDR2 FVKESK. In DNA, the CDR3 is TGTGCCAGCAGCCAAGAAGCGGGAGGGTTCGACGAGCAGTACTTC. It yields the protein CASSQEAGGFDEQYF.

This clonotype was recorded many times. The junction departs from the called germline gene at one end, perhaps through a read error. The CDR3 here is CASSLGSELPYEQYF. DNA for the CDR3: TGTGCCAGCAGTTTAGGGTCAGAACTACCCTACGAGCAGTACTTC. The chain recombines TRBV7-9 with TRBJ2-7, with D unresolved. CDR1 SEHNR and CDR2 FQNEAQ come from the germline V gene (reference sequence). This CDR3 has 15 amino acids.

On this clonotype itself: This may be a read error, as it is one base from a much larger clone. The conserved final phenylalanine or tryptophan is absent from the CDR3, which likely points to a read error. The CDR3 DNA sequence: TGTGCCAGCCAAGGGATTGGCACTGAAGCTTTCTCT. It specifies CASQGIGTEAFS. The J gene is TRBJ1-1, the V gene TRBV11-2; D not resolved. CDR3 length: 12 amino acids. Germline V CDR1 and CDR2: SGHAT, FQNNGV. V was clipped by 8 bases and J by 4 bases, with 11 bases between them.

This chain connects TRBV7-9 to TRBJ2-5, with D maybe TRBD2 (5 bases). V lost 5 bases and J 9 bases, leaving 16 bases between the germline ends. Germline CDR1 and CDR2: SEHNR and FQNEAQ (reference sequence). This CDR3 comprises 13 residues. The CDR3 DNA follows: TGTGCCAGCAGCCCGGCTTTGAAGGAGGCCCAGTACTTC. This gives the protein CASSPALKEAQYF.

This clonotype has a handful of counts. This chain connects TRBV27 to TRBJ2-5; 10 nucleotides match TRBD2. Germline values: CDR1 MNHEY, CDR2 SMNVEV (reference sequence). V lost 0 bases, J lost 7 bases, and 8 bases stayed unmatched. The CDR3 totals 16 residues. CDR3 DNA sequence: TGTGCCAGCAGTTTATCGCCTAGCGGGGGATCTCGGACCCAGTACTTC. This codes for CASSLSPSGGSRTQYF.

This clonotype was observed at least ten times. This chain connects TRBV27 to TRBJ2-7; D unresolved. The CDR3 extends over 13 amino acids. Trimming removed 3 bases from V and 0 bases from J, with 6 bases in between. Germline V gene data show CDR1 as MNHEY and CDR2 as SMNVEV (reference sequence). CDR3 sequence reads: CASSFGFSYEQYF. The CDR3 DNA sequence: TGTGCCAGCAGTTTTGGGTTCTCCTACGAGCAGTACTTC.

This clonotype has a single count. Being one base from a much bigger clone, this may be a read error. V gene TRBV10-3 combines with J gene TRBJ1-2; unclear D gene. Deletions cut 0 bases from V and 3 bases from J, with 8 bases between. The CDR3 has 14 amino acids. Germline V lookup: CDR1 ENHRY, CDR2 SYGVKD. CDR3 loop: CAISESPRDYGYTF. The CDR3 DNA follows: TGTGCCATCAGTGAGTCCCCGAGGGACTATGGCTACACCTTC.

The rearrangement uses TRBV25-1 and TRBJ1-2; TRBD1 matches at 11 bases. The junction had 6 bases not matched to a gene; V was cut back by 4 bases and J by 8 bases. Germline V gives CDR1 MGHDK, CDR2 SYGVNS. The CDR3 spans 14 residues. This CDR3 reads CASSVHGQGAGYTF. CDR3 nucleotides: TGTGCCAGCAGTGTTCATGGACAGGGGGCCGGCTACACCTTC.

Notes on this clonotype: The final CDR3 position lacks the conserved phenylalanine or tryptophan, pointing to a likely read error. The gene calls are TRBV27 and TRBJ1-1, with 10 bases aligning to TRBD1. CDR3 length: 14 amino acids. Germline CDR1 is MNHEY and CDR2 is SMNVEV (reference sequence). V shed 5 bases, J shed 5 bases, and the junction held 5 bases outside the gene matches. The CDR3 DNA reads TGTGCCAGCAGTCGACAGGGGGCCGGGACTGAAGCTTTCTCT. Translation gives CASSRQGAGTEAFS.

The chain couples TRBV28 to TRBJ2-2, with 9 bases identical to TRBD1. CDR3 size: 15 residues. Germline CDR1 MDHEN, CDR2 SYDVKM. The junction had 9 bases not matched to a gene; V was cut back by 6 bases and J by 7 bases. In DNA, the CDR3 is TGTGCCAGCAGGGAGGGGACAGGGACCTTCGGGGAGCTGTTTTTT. Protein product: CASREGTGTFGELFF.

The table lists this clonotype with a count of one. This rearrangement joins TRBV24-1 to TRBJ2-2, with 8 bases aligning to TRBD1. This CDR3 has 15 residues. Trimming removed 6 bases from V and 9 bases from J; junction bases left unmatched: 11. Germline CDR1 reads KGHDR; CDR2 reads SFDVKD. The CDR3 is CATSSGGEETRELFF. CDR3 bases: TGTGCCACCAGTTCAGGGGGCGAAGAGACCAGGGAGCTGTTTTTT.